These T cell receptor beta chains were read from a single sample in a study of T cells in Graves' hyperthyroidism and ophthalmopathy. TCRdb itself ran the multiplex PCR reads through MiXCR, one entry per CDR3 protein. The sample lists hundreds of thousands of distinct CDR3 sequences; approximately 40% were seen once. The source material was blood. Receptor source: a man between 18 and 29 years old with Graves' hyperthyroidism. Each CDR3 is given with its conserved first and last residue. The D gene is left open where the match is weak. A clone size is listed for some rows: how often the clone was seen (once, few, many), or a class if it is expanded.

TRBV9	TRBJ2-5	many	TRBD2	CASSPGTSGGGETQYF	TGTGCCAGCAGCCCCGGGACTAGCGGGGGTGGAGAGACCCAGTACTTC
TRBV14	TRBJ2-7	few	.	CASSQGAGNSYEQYF	TGTGCCAGCAGCCAGGGGGCAGGGAACTCCTACGAGCAGTACTTC
TRBV7-2	TRBJ2-7	many	.	CASSLWQGYEQYF	TGTGCCAGCAGCTTATGGCAGGGCTACGAGCAGTACTTC
TRBV29-1	TRBJ1-2	once	.	CSVHDGTDLYGYTF	TGCAGCGTCCACGACGGAACCGACCTGTATGGCTACACCTTC
TRBV3-1	TRBJ2-7	.	.	CASSPGADNLYEQYF	TGTGCCAGCAGCCCGGGGGCCGATAACCTCTACGAGCAGTACTTC
TRBV7-2	TRBJ1-1	few	.	CASSSAKKDTEAFF	TGTGCCAGCAGCTCCGCAAAAAAGGACACTGAAGCTTTCTTT
TRBV2	TRBJ1-1	.	.	CASSSSLDILNTEAFF	TGTGCCAGCAGTTCTTCCCTGGACATCCTGAACACTGAAGCTTTCTTT
TRBV19	TRBJ1-2	many	TRBD1	CASSIERTGDYGYTF	TGTGCCAGTAGTATCGAGAGGACAGGAGACTATGGCTACACCTTC
TRBV11-2	TRBJ1-1	.	.	CASSLLRRGANSMNTEAFF	TGTGCCAGCAGCCTTTTAAGGCGGGGGGCCAATTCAATGAACACTGAAGCTTTCTTT
TRBV20-1	TRBJ2-7	few	TRBD2	CSASPGTSVYEQYF	TGCAGTGCTAGTCCCGGGACTAGCGTCTACGAGCAGTACTTC
TRBV10-3	TRBJ2-6	once	.	CAIGTGANVLTF	TGTGCCATCGGCACAGGGGCCAACGTCCTGACTTTC
TRBV12-3/TRBV12-4	TRBJ1-5	.	.	CASRGGGGAEQPQHF	TGTGCCAGCAGGGGGGGTGGGGGCGCGGAGCAGCCCCAGCATTTT
TRBV7-3	TRBJ1-5	.	.	CASSPPGADLQPQHF	TGTGCCAGCAGCCCCCCGGGGGCAGATCTTCAGCCCCAGCATTTT
TRBV9	TRBJ1-3	few	.	CASSEDGDSGNTIYF	TGTGCCAGCAGCGAGGACGGAGACTCTGGAAACACCATATATTTT
TRBV29-1	TRBJ2-2	many	.	CSVSGPSLNTGELFF	TGCAGCGTTTCCGGACCCTCCTTGAACACCGGGGAGCTGTTTTTT
TRBV6-1	TRBJ1-1	many	.	CASSEAIQAFF	TGTGCCAGCAGTGAAGCAATCCAAGCTTTCTTT
TRBV2	TRBJ1-3	.	.	CASSGQTGSNGNTIYF	TGTGCCAGCAGTGGCCAAACAGGGTCCAACGGAAACACCATATATTTT
TRBV20-1	TRBJ1-1	few	TRBD1	CSAKEQGTGPEAFF	TGCAGTGCGAAGGAACAGGGGACAGGGCCTGAAGCTTTCTTT
TRBV20-1	TRBJ1-1	many	TRBD1	CSARGQPLTEAFF	TGCAGTGCTAGGGGACAGCCCCTCACTGAAGCTTTCTTT
TRBV7-2	TRBJ1-1	.	TRBD1	CASIERDRVRTEAFF	TGTGCCAGCATTGAGCGAGACAGGGTGAGGACTGAAGCTTTCTTT
TRBV12-3/TRBV12-4	TRBJ2-5	.	TRBD1	CASSQQGTDQETQYF	TGTGCCAGCAGCCAACAGGGGACGGACCAAGAGACCCAGTACTTC
TRBV2	TRBJ2-7	.	.	CASSQRDPSYEQYF	TGTGCCAGCAGCCAACGAGACCCCTCCTACGAGCAGTACTTC
TRBV12-3/TRBV12-4	TRBJ1-6	.	TRBD1	CASSEGAGASPLHF	TGTGCCAGCAGTGAGGGGGCAGGGGCTTCACCCCTCCACTTT
TRBV20-1	TRBJ2-7	few	TRBD1	CSAAGQGFSYEQYF	TGCAGTGCTGCGGGACAGGGGTTCTCCTACGAGCAGTACTTC
TRBV5-6	TRBJ1-5	few	.	CASSSSGTGQAQPQHF	TGTGCCAGCAGTTCTAGTGGTACAGGGCAGGCGCAGCCCCAGCATTTT
TRBV7-2	TRBJ2-5	.	TRBD2	CASSLNYRDYQETQYF	TGTGCCAGCAGTCTCAACTACCGGGACTATCAAGAGACCCAGTACTTC
TRBV28	TRBJ2-5	once	TRBD2	CAAKGLAVQETQYF	TGTGCCGCAAAGGGACTAGCAGTCCAAGAGACCCAGTACTTC
TRBV2	TRBJ1-4	many	.	CASSGQELLTNEKLFF	TGTGCCAGCAGTGGGCAGGAGTTGTTAACTAATGAAAAACTGTTTTTT
TRBV29-1	TRBJ2-7	many	.	CSVDSETGGLYEQYF	TGCAGCGTCGATTCAGAGACAGGAGGGCTCTACGAGCAGTACTTC
TRBV29-1	TRBJ2-7	many	.	CSVEAGETNYEQYF	TGCAGCGTTGAAGCGGGGGAGACGAACTACGAGCAGTACTTC
TRBV6-6	TRBJ1-4	.	.	CASSRGCEKLFF	TGTGCCAGCTCAAGGGGGTGTGAAAAACTGTTTTTT
TRBV29-1	TRBJ2-7	many	TRBD1	CSVEETGGSYEQYF	TGCAGCGTTGAAGAGACAGGGGGCTCCTACGAGCAGTACTTC
TRBV20-1	TRBJ1-5	many	.	CSATAAGYSNQPQHF	TGCAGTGCTACCGCCGCGGGCTATAGCAATCAGCCCCAGCATTTT